This section outlines one TCR beta chain sequence together with its context. The V gene's germline CDR1 is SGHAT and CDR2 FQNNGV. The CDR3 extends over 13 amino acids. The V end was cut by 3 bases, the J end by 3 bases, with 9 bases between. After isolation, RNA underwent reverse transcription to generate cDNA as the sequencing template. TCRdb's copy holds only in-frame clones and misses some; the assay was immunoSEQ multiplex PCR. The table has approximately 150,000 clones, 51% seen once. This sample stems from a study of CD8+ T cells in alopecia areata. Study-level background: Patients in the treated group were given tofacitinib by mouth, 5 to 10 mg twice a day.

This receptor was obtained from a human donor with alopecia areata. The V gene is TRBV11-2, the J gene TRBJ2-7, with D tentatively TRBD2 (6 bases). Sequenced material: CD4+ T cells sorted from blood, taken at week 0. The CDR3 region has the DNA TGTGCCAGCAGCTTTAGGAGGGACTACGAGCAGTACTTC. This translates into CASSFRRDYEQYF.